This T cell receptor (beta chain) was retrieved from a study of blood T cell repertoires in COVID-19. On the study more broadly: Collection of acute and convalescent COVID-19 samples took place in the United States, Italy and Spain. Nucleic acid was either cDNA or gDNA, and it came from T cells, B-cell-depleted T cells, or PBMCs.

The CDR3 is made up of 14 amino acids. Unmatched junction bases numbered 0, after V lost 3 bases and J lost 2 bases. Germline CDR1 and CDR2: MRHNA and SNTAGT. Original processing methods: Cell counts per sample came from amplifying reference gene primers. Sequenced by immunoSEQ multiplex PCR; TCRdb stores in-frame clones only, minus some. The D gene and trimming were derived from the DNA, and the V and J assignments and clone size from that table. Among tens of thousands of clones listed, 78% were seen once. The receptor's source is a human donor in a cohort sampled during active COVID-19. The source material was peripheral blood. The rearrangement joins TRBV6-4 to TRBJ2-3, with 9 bases matching TRBD2. The CDR3, as DNA: TGTGCCAGCAGTGAGGGACTAGCCACAGATACGCAGTATTTT. The encoded protein is CASSEGLATDTQYF.